Sequencing of this T cell receptor beta chain was carried out in a study of blood T cell repertoires in COVID-19. Study background: Sites across the United States, Italy and Spain contributed samples from acute and convalescent COVID-19. The cDNA or gDNA used as material had been derived from T cells, B-cell-depleted T cells, or PBMCs.

Generated by immunoSEQ multiplex PCR, the TCRdb table keeps only in-frame clones and is missing some. The profile shows approximately 300,000 clones, 90% of them singletons. V was clipped by 9 bases and J by 1 base, with 13 bases between them. The CDR3 sequence is 14 residues long. Germline V gene data show CDR1 as LNHNV and CDR2 as YYDKDF (reference sequence). The chain uses TRBV15 and TRBJ1-3; no definite D call. The receptor's source is a woman aged 25 to 39 who had been exposed to COVID-19. Sequences were obtained from PBMCs or T cells enriched from blood (not recorded which). The chain's CDR3 is CATRPGGSGNTIYF. The CDR3 region has the DNA TGTGCCACTAGGCCCGGAGGTTCTGGAAACACCATATATTTT.